A single sample is the source of the 26 T cell receptor beta chains below, sequenced in a study of low-dose radiotherapy and immunotherapy resistance in tumors. TRAV- and TRBV-specific primers, spanning alpha and beta chains, primed first-strand cDNA. Both a constant-region primer and a V-primer adapter served to amplify TCRs across roughly 20 PCR cycles. TCRdb re-called the reads with MiXCR, one entry per CDR3 protein. Of about 12,000 distinct CDR3 sequences in the sample, 76% were seen once. Every receptor here comes from a human donor with advanced metastatic prostate, ovarian, gallbladder or colorectal cancer (not recorded which). This table probably holds off-target reads from a library built for another chain.

This sequence joins TRBV6-2 or TRBV6-3 and TRBJ2-7, with D perhaps TRBD2 (5 bases). Between the trimmed V and J ends, which lost 2 bases and 7 bases, there was a span of 9 bases. The CDR3 consists of 12 residues. Germline V gene data show CDR1 as MNHEY and CDR2 as SVGEGT. The CDR3 protein is CASSYRKREQYF. In DNA, the CDR3 is TGTGCCAGCAGTTACCGAAAGCGGGAGCAGTACTTC.

J is TRBJ1-4 and V is TRBV7-9; D not resolved. CDR3 length: 15 residues. V lost 0 bases and J lost 7, with 12 bases in between. Germline-derived CDR1 and CDR2 are SEHNR and FQNEAQ (reference sequence). The CDR3 loop reads CASSLAPGVIEKLFF. Written as DNA, the CDR3 is TGTGCCAGCAGCTTAGCCCCCGGGGTGATTGAAAAACTGTTTTTT.

The V call is TRBV6-1, the J call TRBJ2-1; weak D call: TRBD2 (5 bases). Per the germline V gene, CDR1 is MNHNS and CDR2 is SASEGT. The CDR3 is 14 amino acids. V was clipped by 5 bases and J by 4 bases, with 12 bases between them. The CDR3: CASSSRTGYNEQFF. CDR3 in DNA: TGTGCCAGCAGTTCCAGGACTGGTTACAATGAGCAGTTCTTC.

There are a few counts of this clonotype. The chain employs TRBV2 and TRBJ1-1; D is ambiguous. The length of the CDR3 is 11 residues. The V gene lost 8 bases and the J gene lost 3 bases, with 7 bases spanning the gap. Germline lookup yields CDR1 SNHLY and CDR2 FYNNEI. This CDR3 is CASGGHTEAFF. The CDR3 DNA reads as TGTGCCAGCGGAGGTCACACTGAAGCTTTCTTT.

This rearrangement joins TRBV27 to TRBJ1-2, with a possible D match to TRBD1 (6 bases). The CDR3 totals 16 residues. The germline gives CDR1 MNHEY, CDR2 SMNVEV (reference sequence). V shed 4 bases and J shed 3 bases, with 18 bases lying between them. CDR3 nucleotides: TGTGCCAGCAGTTCAGGGGATTGGGGAAGGGACTATGGCTACACCTTC. Protein sequence: CASSSGDWGRDYGYTF.

This clonotype has just a few counts. This chain uses TRBV28 with TRBJ2-7; 8 bases match TRBD1. The germline V gene encodes CDR1 MDHEN and CDR2 SYDVKM. This CDR3 contains 15 residues. Trimming removed 5 bases from V and 5 bases from J; junction bases left unmatched: 11. CDR3 region: CASSPRTGTTNEQYF. The CDR3 DNA is TGTGCCAGCAGTCCGAGGACAGGGACGACTAACGAGCAGTACTTC.

The chain is built from TRBV2 and TRBJ1-6; 8 nucleotides line up with TRBD1. Germline CDR1 is SNHLY and CDR2 is FYNNEI. The CDR3 runs 13 residues. V lost 6 bases, J lost 10 bases, and 5 bases stayed unmatched. The CDR3 reads CASSPDRASPLHF. Written as DNA, the CDR3 is TGTGCCAGCAGCCCGGACAGGGCCTCACCCCTCCACTTT.

The V gene is TRBV12-3 or TRBV12-4, the J gene TRBJ1-6, with D unclear. Trimming removed 3 bases from V and 7 bases from J, with 13 bases in between. The CDR3 loop spans 15 amino acids. The CDR3 loop reads CASSFAKGMNSPLHF. The DNA of the CDR3 is TGTGCCAGCAGTTTTGCCAAGGGCATGAATTCACCCCTCCACTTT.

V usage is TRBV7-9 and J usage is TRBJ2-1; 10 nucleotides line up with TRBD2. Per the germline V gene, CDR1 is SEHNR and CDR2 is FQNEAQ (reference sequence). The CDR3 totals 16 residues. V lost 0 bases and J lost 8; bases outside the gene matches: 7. This chain's CDR3 is CASSLAASGSLDEQFF. Here the CDR3 DNA reads TGTGCCAGCAGCTTAGCTGCTAGCGGGAGTCTGGATGAGCAGTTCTTC.

This chain joins TRBV5-1 and TRBJ2-7; D gene ambiguous. This CDR3 is built from 15 residues. Between the trimmed V and J ends, which lost 0 bases and 5 bases, there was a span of 15 bases. Germline CDR1 SGHRS, CDR2 YFSETQ. The CDR3 loop is CASSLVTPSDNEQYF. The CDR3 DNA reads as TGCGCCAGCAGCTTGGTAACACCTTCTGATAACGAGCAGTACTTC.

This rearrangement joins TRBV28 to TRBJ1-5; the D is unclear. CDR3 length: 12 amino acids. Germline V gene data show CDR1 as MDHEN and CDR2 as SYDVKM. Trimming removed 1 base from V and 7 bases from J, with 5 bases in between. This CDR3 is CASSLSQQPQHF. As DNA, the CDR3 is TGTGCCAGCAGTTTATCCCAGCAGCCCCAGCATTTT.

The genes are TRBV2 and TRBJ2-7; tentatively, D is TRBD1 or TRBD2 (5 bases each). CDR1 SNHLY and CDR2 FYNNEI come from the germline V gene. V shed 5 bases and J shed 3 bases, with 11 bases lying between them. The CDR3 loop spans 13 amino acids. CDR3 sequence: CASSIMGDYEQYF. CDR3 nucleotide sequence: TGTGCCAGCAGTATTATGGGGGACTACGAGCAGTACTTC.

This sequence joins TRBV15 and TRBJ2-1, with 16 bases identical to TRBD2. Germline CDR1 LNHNV, CDR2 YYDKDF (reference sequence). The V segment lost 3 bases and the J segment 5 bases; nucleotides outside the gene matches: 1. This CDR3 region has 16 residues. The DNA of the CDR3 is TGTGCCACCAGCAGGGGACTAGCGGGAGGGAACAATGAGCAGTTCTTC. Residues: CATSRGLAGGNNEQFF.

CDR3 DNA: TGTGCCAGCAGCCCCCCGGGTACTGAAGCTTTCTTT. It is translated as CASSPPGTEAFF. The rearrangement links TRBV6-2 or TRBV6-3 to TRBJ1-1; D remains ambiguous. The V gene lost 6 bases and the J gene lost 5 bases, with 10 bases spanning the gap. The germline V gene encodes CDR1 MNHEY and CDR2 SVGEGT. This CDR3 has 12 residues.

This chain links TRBV19 with TRBJ1-1; D possibly corresponds to TRBD1 (5 bases). CDR1 LNHDA and CDR2 SQIVND come from the germline V gene (reference sequence). V was clipped by 3 bases and J by 6 bases, with 14 bases between them. The CDR3 has 14 residues. CDR3 bases: TGTGCCAGTAGTATGAACGGGGGAGGGTCTGAAGCTTTCTTT. Its protein is CASSMNGGGSEAFF.

The chain has TRBV29-1 and TRBJ2-1, with 8 bases matching TRBD2. The CDR3 contains 13 residues. V was clipped by 4 bases and J by 4 bases; unmatched bases: 3. Germline loops: CDR1 SQVTM, CDR2 ANQGSEA. Written as DNA, the CDR3 is TGCAGCGTTGCCGGGAGGGGGTACAATGAGCAGTTCTTC. Residues: CSVAGRGYNEQFF.

In its sample, this clonotype was seen a few times. The chain is built from TRBV4-3 and TRBJ1-4; no clear D gene. V lost 0 bases, J lost 0 bases, and 8 bases lay in between. Germline values: CDR1 LGHNA, CDR2 YSLEER. The CDR3 length is 16 residues. The CDR3 reads CASSQDPAATNEKLFF. The DNA for the CDR3 is TGCGCCAGCAGCCAAGATCCGGCAGCAACTAATGAAAAACTGTTTTTT.

V and J are TRBV6-2 or TRBV6-3 and TRBJ2-2; 10 bases line up with TRBD2. V dropped 2 bases and J dropped 3; count of bases not matched to a gene: 9. CDR1 is MNHEY and CDR2 is SVGEGT in the germline V gene. The CDR3 totals 18 residues. The CDR3 DNA is TGTGCCAGCAGTTACCTTCTGTCTAGCGGGAGAGACACCGGGGAGCTGTTTTTT. Its protein is CASSYLLSSGRDTGELFF.

This chain connects TRBV7-6 to TRBJ2-3; 14 bases match TRBD2. Germline values: CDR1 SGHVS, CDR2 FNYEAQ. The J segment lost 4 bases and the V segment lost 4 bases, leaving 10 bases of the junction unmatched. The CDR3 length is 18 residues. CDR3 DNA sequence: TGTGCCAGCAGCTCGAATCCGGGACTAGCGGGAGTGGCAGATACGCAGTATTTT. Translation gives CASSSNPGLAGVADTQYF. Using reference TRBV7-6 and TRBJ2-3 for the parts outside the CDR3, the full variable domain is GAGVSQSPRYKVTKRGQDVALRCDPISGHVSLYWYRQALGQGPEFLTYFNYEAQQDKSGLPNDRFSAERPEGSISTLTIQRTEQRDSAMYRCASSSNPGLAGVADTQYFGPGTRLTVL.

This clonotype was picked up a small number of times. The J gene is TRBJ1-1, the V gene TRBV29-1, with a possible D match to TRBD1 (6 bases). There are 13 residues in the CDR3. Per germline, CDR1 SQVTM and CDR2 ANQGSEA. V lost 4 bases, J lost 4 bases, and 13 bases lay in between. The CDR3 here is CSVAAVGGTEAFF. CDR3 coding DNA: TGCAGCGTTGCCGCGGTAGGGGGCACTGAAGCTTTCTTT.

This clonotype was seen only once. One end of the junction varies from germline; a read error may be responsible. V and J are TRBV11-2 and TRBJ2-1; D ambiguous. The V gene's germline CDR1 is SGHAT and CDR2 FQNNGV. CDR3 length: 14 amino acids. The CDR3 sequence is CASSLEIRINEQFF. CDR3 nucleotides: TGTGCCAGCAGCTTAGAGATCAGGATCAATGAGCAGTTCTTT.

This chain uses TRBV25-1 with TRBJ1-5; D call uncertain. CDR1 MGHDK and CDR2 SYGVNS come from the germline V gene. V was trimmed by 1 base and J by 3 bases, leaving 7 bases between them. This CDR3 has 14 amino acids. CDR3 region: CASSESVYNQPQHF. In DNA, the CDR3 is TGTGCCAGCAGTGAATCTGTTTACAATCAGCCCCAGCATTTT.

The chain uses TRBV5-6 and TRBJ2-7, with D maybe TRBD1 (5 bases). Trimming cost V 0 bases and J 2 bases, with 12 bases left between them. The CDR3 spans 15 residues. Germline V gene lookup returns CDR1 SGHDT and CDR2 YYEEEE. The CDR3 loop is CASSLEGIRTYEQYF. The CDR3 coding sequence is TGTGCCAGCAGCTTGGAGGGGATTCGGACCTACGAGCAGTACTTC.

This chain links TRBV25-1 with TRBJ1-2; 7 nucleotides line up with TRBD1. CDR1 and CDR2 (germline): MGHDK, SYGVNS. V shed 3 bases and J 4 bases; nucleotides not matched to a gene: 8. The CDR3 is made up of 15 amino acids. CDR3 residues: CASSDGQVDGYGYTF. CDR3 coding DNA: TGTGCCAGCAGTGACGGACAGGTGGATGGCTATGGCTACACCTTC.

The chain recombines TRBV13 with TRBJ2-7, with TRBD1 matching over 9 bases. V lost 5 bases to trimming and J lost 7 bases; unmatched junction nucleotides: 12. From germline, CDR1 is PRHDT and CDR2 FYEKMQ (reference sequence). The CDR3 runs to 15 residues. CDR3 in DNA: TGTGCCAGCAGCGAGGAGGGACAGGGCTTGAGAGAGCAGTACTTC. This encodes CASSEEGQGLREQYF. The full variable domain, completed using reference TRBV13 and TRBJ2-7, is AAGVIQSPRHLIKEKRETATLKCYPIPRHDTVYWYQQGPGQDPQFLISFYEKMQSDKGSIPDRFSAQQFSDYHSELNMSSLELGDSALYFCASSEEGQGLREQYFGPGTRLTVT.

This chain connects TRBV5-1 to TRBJ2-5; the match to TRBD1 covers 10 bases. Germline lookup yields CDR1 SGHRS and CDR2 YFSETQ. V gave up 4 bases and J gave up 0 bases; unmatched junction bases: 6. The CDR3 contains 16 residues. CDR3 sequence (DNA): TGCGCCAGCAGCCTGACCGGGACAGGGGACCAAGAGACCCAGTACTTC. This translates into CASSLTGTGDQETQYF.